Below, 28 T cell receptor beta chains from the same sample are listed, as sequenced in a study of control samples from healthy donors and cancer patients. Only in-frame clones appear in the TCRdb table, and some are missing; sequencing was by immunoSEQ multiplex PCR. The sample lists 110,000 or so clones; around 82% were seen once. Sequenced: blood. The source of these receptors is a woman aged 45-59 years in good health.

V and J are TRBV29-1 and TRBJ1-1; 8 nucleotides agree with TRBD1. V was pared by 6 bases and J by 8 bases, with 8 bases of the junction left unmatched. The CDR3 length is 12 residues. Germline V gene data show CDR1 as SQVTM and CDR2 as ANQGSEA. CDR3 region: CSVRRTGPEAFF. The CDR3 DNA reads as TGCAGCGTGAGGCGGACAGGGCCCGAAGCTTTCTTT.

The rearrangement uses TRBV24-1 and TRBJ1-2; D not resolved. In germline, CDR1 is KGHDR, CDR2 SFDVKD. V dropped 5 bases and J dropped 3 bases, with 12 bases sitting between them. The CDR3 is 14 residues long. The CDR3 reads CATSARSIDYGYTF. As DNA, the CDR3 is TGTGCCACCAGTGCCAGGAGTATCGACTATGGCTACACCTTC.

This rearrangement joins TRBV18 to TRBJ2-5; 11 nucleotides match TRBD2. Trimming cost V 2 bases and J 2 bases; bases outside gene matches: 10. CDR3 size: 18 residues. CDR1 is KGHSH and CDR2 is LQKENI in the germline V gene. CDR3 sequence reads: CASSPSISGGAAQETQYF. The DNA for the CDR3 is TGTGCCAGCTCACCAAGTATTAGCGGGGGGGCCGCTCAAGAGACCCAGTACTTC.

The rearrangement uses TRBV6-1 and TRBJ2-6; 9 bases align to TRBD1. The V segment lost 6 bases and the J segment 4 bases; nucleotides outside the gene matches: 10. The CDR3 totals 17 residues. Looked up from germline, CDR1 is MNHNS and CDR2 is SASEGT. CDR3 sequence (DNA): TGTGCCAGCAGGGAATTACAGGGGGCCGTCGGGGCCAACGTCCTGACTTTC. This gives the protein CASRELQGAVGANVLTF.

This clone has just one count. The V and J genes are TRBV11-2 and TRBJ2-2, with D uncertain. CDR1 and CDR2 from the germline V gene are SGHAT and FQNNGV. This CDR3 region has 16 residues. V shed 1 base and J shed 0 bases, with 9 bases lying between them. CDR3 DNA sequence: TGTGCCAGCAGCTTAGGGACGTTCGCGAACACCGGGGAGCTGTTTTTT. This translates into CASSLGTFANTGELFF. Supplemented by reference TRBV11-2 and TRBJ2-2, the full variable domain reads EAGVAQSPRYKIIEKRQSVAFWCNPISGHATLYWYQQILGQGPKLLIQFQNNGVVDDSQLPKDRFSAERLKGVDSTLKIQPAKLEDSAVYLCASSLGTFANTGELFFGEGSRLTVL.

This clone was recorded only once. The sample contains more than one DNA sequence encoding this CDR3. This chain joins TRBV7-2 and TRBJ2-1, with TRBD2 identical over 9 bases. J was trimmed by 6 bases and V by 4 bases; bases with no gene match: 10. The germline V gene encodes CDR1 SGHTA and CDR2 FQGNSA. The CDR3 has 16 amino acids. For the CDR3, the DNA is TGTGCCAGCAGCTCACGGCGCGGGGGGGCGGGCAATGAGCAGTTCTTC. Protein sequence: CASSSRRGGAGNEQFF.

This chain connects TRBV9 to TRBJ2-4, with TRBD2 identical over 14 bases. Trimming took 4 bases from V and 2 from J; bases not matched to a gene: 5. Per germline, CDR1 SGDLS and CDR2 YYNGEE. This CDR3 is 17 amino acids long. The CDR3 loop reads CASSPGLAGGTKNIQYF. The CDR3 DNA sequence: TGTGCCAGCAGCCCAGGACTAGCGGGGGGAACCAAAAACATTCAGTACTTC. The whole variable domain, filled in from reference TRBV9 and TRBJ2-4, reads DSGVTQTPKHLITATGQRVTLRCSPRSGDLSVYWYQQSLDQGLQFLIQYYNGEERAKGNILERFSAQQFPDLHSELNLSSLELGDSALYFCASSPGLAGGTKNIQYFGAGTRLSVL.

The chain employs TRBV13 and TRBJ2-7, with 8 bases lining up with TRBD2. Germline CDR1 PRHDT, CDR2 FYEKMQ (reference sequence). V gave up 3 bases and J gave up 3 bases; unmatched junction bases: 4. This CDR3 comprises 14 residues. CDR3 in amino acids: CASSFNSGNYEQYF. Written as DNA, the CDR3 is TGTGCCAGCAGCTTTAATAGCGGGAACTACGAGCAGTACTTC.

The sample holds one count of this clone. The chain has TRBV4-3 and TRBJ1-2; D is undetermined. CDR1 is LGHNA, CDR2 YSLEER, per germline. CDR3 length: 15 amino acids. V was clipped by 1 base and J by 6 bases, with 15 bases between them. CDR3 DNA sequence: TGCGCCAGCAGCCAAGGAGAAGGTGCAAGAGATGGCTACACCTTC. Its translation is CASSQGEGARDGYTF.

This clone was counted once. This chain uses TRBV2 with TRBJ1-2; D is possibly TRBD1 (6 bases). V lost 7 bases and J lost 8, with 20 bases in between. The CDR3 covers 14 residues. Per the germline V gene, CDR1 is SNHLY and CDR2 is FYNNEI. The CDR3 sequence: CASTNPGTTRGYTF. For the CDR3, the DNA is TGTGCCAGCACCAACCCCGGGACAACGAGGGGCTACACCTTC.

The chain employs TRBV7-8 and TRBJ2-7, with a possible D match to TRBD1 (7 bases). Germline assignment: CDR1 SGHVS and CDR2 FQNEAQ. This CDR3 has 16 residues. Trimming pared 0 bases from V and 3 bases from J, leaving 15 bases between. The CDR3 DNA reads TGTGCCAGCAGCTTAGCGAACAGGGGACTCCTCTACGAGCAGTACTTC. Translated, it gives CASSLANRGLLYEQYF.

The chain couples TRBV27 to TRBJ2-7; D is ambiguous. The CDR3 is made up of 13 amino acids. In germline, CDR1 is MNHEY, CDR2 SMNVEV (reference sequence). V lost 5 bases and J lost 3, with 11 bases in between. In DNA form, the CDR3 reads TGTGCCAGCAGTCCTCTTGGCCGCTACGAGCAGTACTTC. Translated: CASSPLGRYEQYF.

The chain carries TRBV4-3 and TRBJ1-4; no reliable D call. V was cut by 4 bases and J by 3 bases, with 15 bases left in between. The germline CDR1 and CDR2 sequences are LGHNA and YSLEER. CDR3 length: 16 amino acids. The CDR3 DNA reads as TGCGCCAGCAGCCGGCAGCTGGGCCTCTCTAATGAAAAACTGTTTTTT. Translation gives CASSRQLGLSNEKLFF.

The CDR3 DNA reads as TGTGCCAGCAGTTACTCTCGAGAGTCTCACTATGGCTACACCTTC. Its protein product is CASSYSRESHYGYTF. This sequence joins TRBV6-5 and TRBJ1-2, with D hard to call. Germline V gives CDR1 MNHEY, CDR2 SVGAGI. This CDR3 is built from 15 residues. Trimming pared 0 bases from V and 3 bases from J, leaving 11 bases between.

This chain joins TRBV9 and TRBJ2-7, with 8 bases aligning to TRBD1. J was trimmed by 2 bases and V by 0 bases; bases with no gene match: 1. CDR3 length: 14 amino acids. CDR1 and CDR2 (germline): SGDLS, YYNGEE. The chain's CDR3 is CASSVGTGTYEQYF. DNA of the CDR3: TGTGCCAGCAGCGTAGGGACAGGGACCTACGAGCAGTACTTC.

The V gene is TRBV19, the J gene TRBJ1-4; D is uncertain. The CDR3 length is 13 residues. Germline CDR1 and CDR2: LNHDA and SQIVND (reference sequence). Trimming shortened V by 7 bases and J by 7 bases, and 13 bases separated the two germline ends. CDR3 loop: CASIGGQAEKLFF. The DNA for the CDR3 is TGTGCCAGTATTGGAGGGCAGGCTGAAAAACTGTTTTTT. Full variable domain (missing parts from reference TRBV19 and TRBJ1-4): DGGITQSPKYLFRKEGQNVTLSCEQNLNHDAMYWYRQDPGQGLRLIYYSQIVNDFQKGDIAEGYSVSREKKESFPLTVTSAQKNPTAFYLCASIGGQAEKLFFGSGTQLSVL.

This clone showed up just once. The gene calls are TRBV7-2 and TRBJ2-1, with 12 bases aligning to TRBD2. The junction had 9 bases not matched to a gene; V was cut back by 6 bases and J by 6 bases. From germline, CDR1 is SGHTA and CDR2 FQGNSA. This CDR3 contains 16 residues. The CDR3 DNA reads as TGTGCCAGCAGAAAGACTAGCGGGAGTATTTTCAATGAGCAGTTCTTC. This gives the protein CASRKTSGSIFNEQFF.

This chain connects TRBV28 to TRBJ2-2; the D is unclear. The CDR3 length is 12 residues. Trimming took off 4 bases at V and 8 bases at J, with 8 bases between the two ends. CDR1 is MDHEN and CDR2 is SYDVKM in the germline V gene. DNA for the CDR3: TGTGCCAGCAGTTCGTCCTATGGGGAGCTGTTTTTT. Its translation is CASSSSYGELFF.

The V call is TRBV3-1 (or the pseudogene TRBV3-2), the J call TRBJ1-1; TRBD1 matches 8 bases. The J segment lost 2 bases and the V segment lost 4 bases, leaving 6 bases of the junction unmatched. The CDR3 consists of 15 residues. CDR1 LGHDT and CDR2 YNNKEL come from the germline V gene (reference sequence). The CDR3 protein is CASSRGDRYNTEAFF. The CDR3 coding sequence is TGTGCCAGCAGCCGAGGGGACAGGTACAACACTGAAGCTTTCTTT.

This clone was counted a single time. The chain has TRBV11-2 and TRBJ2-3; 15 bases agree with TRBD2. Germline V gives CDR1 SGHAT, CDR2 FQNNGV. V trimming: 4 bases; J trimming: 4 bases; junction bases outside the gene matches: 6. This CDR3 spans 17 amino acids. In DNA, the CDR3 is TGTGCCAGCAGCTCCCGGACTAGCGGGAGGGGCCCAGATACGCAGTATTTT. It yields the protein CASSSRTSGRGPDTQYF.

This chain links TRBV19 with TRBJ2-2; a possible D gene is TRBD2 (5 bases). The CDR3 has 13 residues. The V and J ends lost 5 bases and 7 bases respectively, with 11 bases between them. Germline CDR1 is LNHDA and CDR2 is SQIVND (reference sequence). CDR3 protein: CASSETRGGELFF. DNA of the CDR3: TGTGCCAGTAGTGAAACCCGGGGCGGGGAGCTGTTTTTT.

This rearrangement joins TRBV7-3 to TRBJ2-1, with 7 bases fitting TRBD2. J was trimmed by 7 bases and V by 5 bases; bases with no gene match: 11. CDR1 and CDR2 (germline): SGHTA, FQGTGA. The CDR3 is 15 residues long. CDR3 protein: CASSAGLGGGNEQFF. The CDR3 coding sequence is TGTGCCAGCAGCGCAGGACTAGGCGGAGGGAATGAGCAGTTCTTC.

This clone showed up just a few times. This chain uses TRBV10-3 with TRBJ2-3; 7 bases line up with TRBD2. The CDR3 extends over 15 amino acids. Trimming at V came to 7 bases and at J to 0 bases, leaving 7 bases not matched to a gene. From germline, CDR1 is ENHRY and CDR2 SYGVKD. The CDR3 coding sequence is TGTGCCATCACTAGCGGACGTGCTAGCACAGATACGCAGTATTTT. Translation: CAITSGRASTDTQYF.

The chain uses TRBV12-3 or TRBV12-4 and TRBJ2-5; TRBD2 agrees at 7 bases. With 6 bases clipped from V and 1 base from J, the junction kept 2 bases outside the gene matches. CDR3 length equals 13 residues. The CDR3 region has the DNA TGTGCCAGCAGGTCGGGGGGCCAAGAGACCCAGTACTTC. Protein: CASRSGGQETQYF.

The chain recombines TRBV2 with TRBJ1-3; D perhaps matches TRBD1 (5 bases). The CDR3 is 16 residues long. Germline lookup yields CDR1 SNHLY and CDR2 FYNNEI. V was trimmed by 6 bases and J by 0 bases, leaving 15 bases between them. The DNA of the CDR3 is TGTGCCAGCAGAGTCGGGACGGTGAGCTCTGGAAACACCATATATTTT. It codes for CASRVGTVSSGNTIYF.

The genes are TRBV12-2 and TRBJ2-2. TRBV12-2 is a documented pseudogene. The CDR3 is made up of 17 amino acids. CDR3 sequence reads: CASRLGNTGAPAGELFF. Here the CDR3 DNA reads TGTGCAAGTCGCTTAGGGAACACCGGGGCCCCTGCCGGGGAGCTGTTTTTT.

J is TRBJ2-7 and V is TRBV7-9; possible D gene TRBD2, 5 bases. The CDR3 is 13 residues long. Germline-derived CDR1 and CDR2 are SEHNR and FQNEAQ (reference sequence). The V end lost 6 bases, the J end lost 5 bases, and 14 bases lay between the germline ends. The DNA of the CDR3 is TGTGCCAGCAGACTTGGGGAGTTCGACGAGCAGTACTTC. Translated, it gives CASRLGEFDEQYF.

The chain uses TRBV12-5 and TRBJ2-7; the D gene is possibly TRBD1 (5 bases). The CDR3 length is 17 residues. V lost 0 bases and J 0 bases, leaving 15 bases between the germline ends. CDR1 and CDR2 (germline): LGHNT, FRNRAP. The CDR3 DNA is TGTGCTAGTGGTTTGGTAGAGCAGGGTTGGGGCTCCTACGAGCAGTACTTC. Its protein is CASGLVEQGWGSYEQYF.